This TCR beta chain originates from a study of blood T cells in healthy people across ages. Study-wide results and caveats: Higher diversity, along with more naive CD4+ cells, distinguished long-lived donors from aged donors. The donors' CMV status was not determined, possibly confounding changes in expanded clonotypes.

Primed by a sample-barcoded 5' primer and a J-beta primer mix, a second PCR proceeded for roughly 6 to 12 cycles. TCRdb called the 5' RACE reads again in MiXCR, with one record for every CDR3 protein. The data hold about 780,000 distinct CDR3 sequences, with roughly 46% observed a single time. Per sample, extraction of total RNA gave at least 5.5 micrograms in every case. To note about this clonotype: Its antigen remains unidentified.

This CDR3 region has 13 residues. Germline V gene sequence: CDR1 SQVTM, CDR2 ANQGSEA. V lost 6 bases to trimming and J lost 7 bases; unmatched junction nucleotides: 9. The sequencing input was blood. This TCR derives from an older man in good health. The V gene is TRBV29-1, the J gene TRBJ2-5, with 9 bases that match TRBD2. Here the CDR3 DNA reads TGCAGCGTGGGGACTAGCACTGGACGGACCCAGTACTTC. Its translation is CSVGTSTGRTQYF.